The 18 T cell receptor beta chains listed next were all sequenced from one sample in a study of graft-versus-host responses after intestinal transplantation. Here immunoSEQ multiplex PCR was the method, and the copy in TCRdb shows in-frame clones only, minus some. The table has approximately 32,000 clones, around 94% seen once; the top ten hold 0.65% to 0.95%. This sample comprised PBMCs, obtained 16 days after intestinal transplant. The receptors were gathered from a human patient who received an intestinal transplant, so some T cells may come from the graft donor.

The chain employs TRBV19 and TRBJ1-1, with D tentatively TRBD1 (6 bases). Germline V gene data show CDR1 as LNHDA and CDR2 as SQIVND (reference sequence). The CDR3 has 13 residues. The V gene lost 3 bases and the J gene lost 5 bases, with 10 bases spanning the gap. The CDR3 reads CASSIRGGTEAFF. In nucleotides, the CDR3 is TGTGCCAGTAGTATCCGAGGGGGAACTGAAGCTTTCTTT.

This chain connects TRBV7-2 to TRBJ2-3, with 12 bases lining up with TRBD2. After removal of 1 base from V and 0 bases from J, the junction contained 8 bases not matched to a gene. Germline CDR1 and CDR2: SGHTA and FQGNSA. The CDR3 sequence is 19 residues long. The CDR3 DNA sequence: TGTGCCAGCAGCTTAGTCGCGCTAGCGGGAGGGTTCAGCACAGATACGCAGTATTTT. Protein sequence: CASSLVALAGGFSTDTQYF.

This sequence joins TRBV28 and TRBJ1-1; TRBD1 agrees at 7 bases. V lost 5 bases to trimming and J lost 4 bases; unmatched junction nucleotides: 7. The CDR3 sequence is 14 residues long. The V gene's germline CDR1 is MDHEN and CDR2 SYDVKM. CDR3 nucleotides: TGTGCCAGCAGTCCAGACAGGGTAGTCACTGAAGCTTTCTTT. It specifies CASSPDRVVTEAFF.

The gene calls are TRBV28 and TRBJ1-6; tentatively, D is TRBD1 (5 bases). The CDR3 length is 16 residues. Trimming stripped 6 bases from V and 0 bases from J, with 12 bases between. Germline V gene lookup returns CDR1 MDHEN and CDR2 SYDVKM. The CDR3 here is CASRVWGSSYNSPLHF. The DNA of the CDR3 is TGTGCCAGCAGAGTGTGGGGCAGCTCCTATAATTCACCCCTCCACTTT.

V is TRBV27 and J is TRBJ2-1; 8 nucleotides line up with TRBD2. V gave up 4 bases and J gave up 4 bases; unmatched junction bases: 3. In germline, CDR1 is MNHEY, CDR2 SMNVEV (reference sequence). The CDR3 covers 14 residues. The CDR3 DNA is TGTGCCAGCAGTTCTAGCGGGTCGTACAATGAGCAGTTCTTC. Protein product: CASSSSGSYNEQFF.

The genes are TRBV27 and TRBJ2-1; D could derive from TRBD1 or TRBD2 (5 bases each). This CDR3 contains 15 residues. Germline CDR1 and CDR2: MNHEY and SMNVEV (reference sequence). Trimming removed 3 bases from V and 0 bases from J, with 9 bases in between. CDR3 DNA sequence: TGTGCCAGCAGTTTTCGGGACCCCTCCTACAATGAGCAGTTCTTC. This gives the protein CASSFRDPSYNEQFF.

The chain employs TRBV25-1 and TRBJ1-3, with a weak D call TRBD1 (6 bases). Germline V gene sequence: CDR1 MGHDK, CDR2 SYGVNS. The ends were cut back, 4 bases at V and 2 bases at J, with 15 bases in the middle. The CDR3 has 16 residues. The CDR3 reads CASSGPQGFAGNTIYF. The CDR3 DNA reads TGTGCCAGCAGTGGCCCACAGGGTTTCGCTGGAAACACCATATATTTT.

This chain links TRBV9 with TRBJ2-7; D remains unclear. Germline values: CDR1 SGDLS, CDR2 YYNGEE. With 0 bases removed from V and 2 bases from J, the gap between germline ends came to 6 bases. The CDR3 loop spans 13 amino acids. The CDR3 DNA reads as TGTGCCAGCAGCGTAGCTCCCACCTACGAGCAGTACTTC. This encodes CASSVAPTYEQYF.

This chain connects TRBV19 to TRBJ2-3; 10 nucleotides align to TRBD1. The CDR3 totals 16 residues. The germline CDR1 and CDR2 sequences are LNHDA and SQIVND (reference sequence). V shed 3 bases and J 3 bases; nucleotides not matched to a gene: 6. CDR3 in DNA: TGTGCCAGTAGTATTCTGCGGACAGGGGGAACAGATACGCAGTATTTT. Its protein is CASSILRTGGTDTQYF.

The chain links TRBV25-1 to TRBJ2-7, with 9 bases fitting TRBD1. The CDR3 extends over 14 amino acids. Per germline, CDR1 MGHDK and CDR2 SYGVNS. V was pared by 4 bases and J by 2 bases, with 3 bases of the junction left unmatched. The CDR3 nucleotides read TGTGCCAGCAGTGGGGGACAGGGACCCTACGAGCAGTACTTC. Protein product: CASSGGQGPYEQYF.

This clone was observed a few times. The V call is TRBV10-3, the J call TRBJ2-1, with D possibly TRBD1 on 6 matching bases. The CDR3 sequence is 18 residues long. Germline V CDR1 and CDR2: ENHRY, SYGVKD. Trimming left V 2 bases short and J 3 bases short, with 20 bases between. DNA for the CDR3: TGTGCCATCAGTGAGCCTGACCCCGGGACACTCAGCTACAATGAGCAGTTCTTC. Translating gives CAISEPDPGTLSYNEQFF.

The V call is TRBV6-6, the J call TRBJ2-2, with D uncertain. CDR1 is MNHNY, CDR2 SVGAGI, per germline (reference sequence). V dropped 2 bases and J dropped 6 bases, with 7 bases sitting between them. The CDR3 is 13 amino acids. In DNA form, the CDR3 reads TGTGCCAGCAGTTACCTTGGAGCCGGGGAGCTGTTTTTT. Protein product: CASSYLGAGELFF.

The chain has TRBV9 and TRBJ2-7, with D tentatively TRBD2 (6 bases). Germline-derived CDR1 and CDR2 are SGDLS and YYNGEE. The CDR3 is 15 amino acids. V lost 4 bases and J 0 bases, leaving 14 bases between the germline ends. The CDR3 here is CASSPEGLSSYEQYF. The CDR3 bases are TGTGCCAGCAGCCCTGAGGGACTTAGCTCCTACGAGCAGTACTTC.

In this sample, this clone turned up once. This rearrangement joins TRBV9 to TRBJ2-1; 8 bases are a match to TRBD1. The trim removed 4 bases at V and 9 bases at J, leaving 6 bases unmatched. CDR3 size: 13 residues. CDR1 and CDR2 (germline): SGDLS, YYNGEE. The CDR3, as DNA: TGTGCCAGCAGCACCTCAGGGGGCGGTGAGCAGTTCTTC. Its translation is CASSTSGGGEQFF.

The rearrangement uses TRBV4-1 and TRBJ2-2; 12 positions match TRBD2. CDR1 MGHRA and CDR2 YSYEKL come from the germline V gene. Trimming at V came to 3 bases and at J to 5 bases, leaving 7 bases not matched to a gene. CDR3 size: 17 residues. CDR3 amino acids: CASSHATSGRRTGELFF. DNA of the CDR3: TGCGCCAGCAGCCACGCCACTAGCGGGAGGCGGACCGGGGAGCTGTTTTTT.

The rearrangement links TRBV5-6 to TRBJ2-2; 10 bases align to TRBD2. J was trimmed by 4 bases and V by 5 bases; bases with no gene match: 2. The CDR3 is made up of 14 amino acids. Looked up from germline, CDR1 is SGHDT and CDR2 is YYEEEE. DNA for the CDR3: TGTGCCAGCAGTGGACTAGCGGTCACCGGGGAGCTGTTTTTT. It codes for CASSGLAVTGELFF.

The chain uses TRBV6-5 and TRBJ1-6, with D hard to call. Looked up from germline, CDR1 is MNHEY and CDR2 is SVGAGI. Deletions cut 7 bases from V and 7 bases from J, with 14 bases between. The CDR3 totals 14 residues. The CDR3 DNA is TGTGCCAGCACTTCACCACGAAGGAATTCACCCCTCCACTTT. Translating gives CASTSPRRNSPLHF.

V usage is TRBV19 and J usage is TRBJ1-1, with unresolved D. The V end lost 7 bases, the J end lost 2 bases, and 11 bases lay between the germline ends. CDR3 length: 13 amino acids. Germline V gene lookup returns CDR1 LNHDA and CDR2 SQIVND (reference sequence). The CDR3 reads CASTKDPNTEAFF. The CDR3 region has the DNA TGTGCCAGTACCAAGGATCCAAACACTGAAGCTTTCTTT.